This entry is about one T cell receptor beta chain. CDR3 size: 15 residues. The germline V gene has CDR1 SGHTA and CDR2 FQGNSA. V was shortened by 7 bases and J by 4 bases, with 19 bases between the two germline ends. The method was immunoSEQ multiplex PCR; TCRdb's version includes in-frame clones alone and lacks a portion of them. The data show about 150,000 clones, about 86% seen once. This specimen comes from a study of cytomegalovirus exposure and HLA in healthy donors. The sample taken for sequencing was PBMCs. This TCR was sampled from a young man in good health and CMV-seropositive. The chain couples TRBV7-2 to TRBJ1-2; D gene uncertain. The CDR3 DNA sequence: TGTGCCAGCAACGAACAGAAAACTGGGAGCTATGGCTACACCTTC. Protein product: CASNEQKTGSYGYTF.